The 11 T cell receptor beta chains in this list originate from one sample, sequenced in a study of Ad26.COV2.S vaccination and SARS-CoV-2 variants. Specified treatment: approximately 18 received Ad26.COV2.S at low or high dose, single or two shots; roughly 5 received placebo; per-sample allocation not given. Material that was analyzed had been drawn on day 63 after the first vaccine or placebo injection. Some clones are missing from TCRdb's copy, which holds only in-frame ones; the method was immunoSEQ multiplex PCR. Among hundreds of thousands of clones listed, about 91% were seen once. The sequencing here drew on peripheral blood, taken in a trial of Ad26.COV2.S vaccine versus placebo. The receptors originated from a person aged 18-65 years who received the Ad26.COV2.S COVID-19 vaccine or a placebo.

The chain links TRBV2 to TRBJ2-3; no firm D call. CDR3 size: 10 residues. Looked up from germline, CDR1 is SNHLY and CDR2 is FYNNEI. V lost 8 bases to trimming and J lost 5 bases, with 5 bases between them. This CDR3 reads CASRIDTQYF. CDR3 DNA sequence: TGTGCCAGCCGTATAGATACGCAGTATTTT.

The chain joins TRBV5-1 to TRBJ2-7; D is uncertain. The CDR3 sequence is 14 residues long. The germline CDR1 and CDR2 sequences are SGHRS and YFSETQ. Between the trimmed V and J ends, which lost 2 bases and 3 bases, there was a span of 12 bases. The CDR3 sequence is CASSLFGVSYEQYF. The CDR3 nucleotides read TGCGCCAGCAGCTTATTTGGGGTAAGCTACGAGCAGTACTTC.

The chain is built from TRBV24-1 and TRBJ1-2; D is uncertain. The V gene lost 0 bases and the J gene lost 3 bases, with 7 bases spanning the gap. The CDR3 is made up of 14 amino acids. From germline, CDR1 is KGHDR and CDR2 SFDVKD. As DNA, the CDR3 is TGTGCCACCAGTGATTTGCATACAGACTATGGCTACACCTTC. This codes for CATSDLHTDYGYTF.

V and J are TRBV4-3 and TRBJ1-5, with TRBD1 as a possible D gene (5 bases). The length of the CDR3 is 16 residues. Germline values: CDR1 LGHNA, CDR2 YSLEER. Trimming pared 0 bases from V and 9 bases from J, leaving 18 bases between. This chain's CDR3 is CASSQDKPGIGSPQHF. CDR3 coding DNA: TGCGCCAGCAGCCAAGATAAACCAGGGATAGGTTCGCCCCAGCATTTT.

The chain links TRBV19 to TRBJ1-1, with a tentative D call TRBD1 (5 bases). This CDR3 region has 13 residues. Deletions cut 5 bases from V and 5 bases from J, with 12 bases between. Germline V lookup: CDR1 LNHDA, CDR2 SQIVND (reference sequence). The CDR3 DNA reads TGTGCCAGTAGTTCCCACCGGGGGACTGAAGCTTTCTTT. Translation gives CASSSHRGTEAFF.

The V call is TRBV4-1, the J call TRBJ2-5; 12 positions agree with TRBD1. Germline assignment: CDR1 MGHRA and CDR2 YSYEKL. The CDR3 loop spans 16 amino acids. Unmatched junction bases numbered 8, after V lost 4 bases and J lost 5 bases. CDR3 in amino acids: CASSLYRDRGRETQYF. The CDR3 DNA sequence: TGCGCCAGCAGCCTATACCGGGACAGGGGGCGGGAGACCCAGTACTTC.

This sequence joins TRBV9 and TRBJ1-6; D unclear. CDR1 and CDR2 (germline): SGDLS, YYNGEE. This CDR3 is 11 amino acids long. V dropped 3 bases and J dropped 16 bases, with 11 bases sitting between them. The CDR3 DNA is TGTGCCAGCAGCGACGCCGGAGGGCTCCACTTT. The encoded protein is CASSDAGGLHF.

Remarks on this clone: This same CDR3 is encoded by further DNA sequences in the sample. V and J are TRBV5-6 and TRBJ2-5; D unresolved. With 0 bases removed from V and 2 bases from J, the gap between germline ends came to 5 bases. CDR1 is SGHDT, CDR2 YYEEEE, per germline. This CDR3 comprises 13 residues. CDR3 region: CASSLVGQETQYF. In DNA, the CDR3 is TGTGCCAGCAGCTTGGTCGGGCAAGAGACCCAGTACTTC. The full variable domain, rest sourced from reference TRBV5-6 and TRBJ2-5, is DAGVTQSPTHLIKTRGQQVTLRCSPKSGHDTVSWYQQALGQGPQFIFQYYEEEERQRGNFPDRFSGHQFPNYSSELNVNALLLGDSALYLCASSLVGQETQYFGPGTRLLVL.

In its sample, this clone was seen a few times. This chain joins TRBV14 and TRBJ1-4; D is unclear. This CDR3 is built from 15 residues. V was clipped by 2 bases and J by 8 bases, with 15 bases between them. Per germline, CDR1 SGHDN and CDR2 FVKESK. The CDR3 DNA reads TGTGCCAGCAGCCAATGGGAGCTCGATCGGGAAAAACTGTTTTTT. This codes for CASSQWELDREKLFF.

This clone showed up just once. The gene calls are TRBV5-1 and TRBJ2-4; tentative D call: TRBD1 (6 bases). Trimming shortened V by 4 bases and J by 0 bases, and 17 bases separated the two germline ends. The CDR3 is 17 residues long. Looked up from germline, CDR1 is SGHRS and CDR2 is YFSETQ. The CDR3: CASSPGHPRTAKNIQYF. CDR3 nucleotide sequence: TGCGCCAGCAGCCCGGGACACCCTAGGACAGCCAAAAACATTCAGTACTTC.

This clone has just one count. The chain recombines TRBV18 with TRBJ1-3; D is ambiguous. This CDR3 region has 16 residues. CDR1 and CDR2 (germline): KGHSH, LQKENI. V lost 3 bases, J lost 0 bases, and 12 bases lay in between. CDR3 residues: CASSPGGPASGNTIYF. The CDR3 region has the DNA TGTGCCAGCTCACCGGGCGGACCTGCCTCTGGAAACACCATATATTTT.